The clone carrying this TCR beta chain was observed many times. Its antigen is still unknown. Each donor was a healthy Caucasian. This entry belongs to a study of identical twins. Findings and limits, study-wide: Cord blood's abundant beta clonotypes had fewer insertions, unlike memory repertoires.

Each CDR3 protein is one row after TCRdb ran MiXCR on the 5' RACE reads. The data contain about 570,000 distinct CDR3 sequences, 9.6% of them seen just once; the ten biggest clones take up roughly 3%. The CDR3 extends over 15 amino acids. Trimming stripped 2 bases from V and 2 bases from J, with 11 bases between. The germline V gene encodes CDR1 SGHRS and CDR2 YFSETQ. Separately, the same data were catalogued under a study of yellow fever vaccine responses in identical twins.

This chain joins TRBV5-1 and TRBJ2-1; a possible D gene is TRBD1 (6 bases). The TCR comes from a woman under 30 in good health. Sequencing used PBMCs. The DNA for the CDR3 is TGCGCCAGCAGCTTCGAACAGGGCCCCTACAATGAGCAGTTCTTC. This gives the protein CASSFEQGPYNEQFF.